This T cell receptor beta chain was retrieved from a study of beta chain features in type 1 diabetes. Findings and limits, study-wide: Researchers report that Type 1 diabetes patients had moderately but significantly shorter TCRB CDR3s across all four CD4+ subsets. The naive, central memory and Treg TCRB repertoires showed an apparent similarity that was greater among patients than among healthy donors. Sequencing the cDNA could make cells with high TCR expression show up more than they should. Fewer junction insertions and more nucleotide deletions appeared in type 1 diabetes patients.

Reverse transcription of all isolated RNA meant that expressed TCRB transcripts were sequenced. Sequencing used immunoSEQ multiplex PCR; TCRdb keeps in-frame clones, though not all of them. The profile covers about 700,000 clones, with 13% appearing a single time and approximately 0.022% taken by the ten largest. Note on this clone: The antigen remains undetermined.

V was shortened by 9 bases and J by 4 bases, with 15 bases between the two germline ends. The CDR3 extends over 14 amino acids. Looked up from germline, CDR1 is MNHNY and CDR2 is SVGAGI (reference sequence). The receptor was derived from a young man with type 1 diabetes. The chain has TRBV6-6 and TRBJ2-2; D unclear. What was sequenced was naive CD4+ T cells from blood. In nucleotides, the CDR3 is TGTGCCAGTGTCGGAGTCGGCGTCACCGGGGAGCTGTTTTTT. Translated, it gives CASVGVGVTGELFF.